This entry describes one TCR beta chain. These data belong to a study of cytomegalovirus exposure and HLA in healthy donors. The PCR ran on 60 Vbeta and 13 Jbeta primers. Libraries were prepared by immunoSEQ multiplex PCR; TCRdb keeps only in-frame clonotypes and omits some of them. The sample lists roughly 100,000 clones; just under 80% were seen once. V shed 4 bases and J shed 0 bases, with 13 bases lying between them. Germline-derived CDR1 and CDR2 are SGHKS and YYEKEE (reference sequence). This CDR3 spans 15 amino acids. The specimen was PBMCs. This clonotype was sampled from a male donor in good health and CMV-seronegative. The rearrangement links TRBV5-5 to TRBJ2-5; D may be TRBD1 (6 bases). CDR3 sequence reads: CASSITGTNQETQYF. The DNA of the CDR3 is TGTGCCAGCAGCATCACCGGGACAAACCAAGAGACCCAGTACTTC.